A single sample gave rise to the 18 T cell receptor beta chains below, sequenced in a study of quantifying T cell responses using KT2 cells. In the study overall: RNA was reverse transcribed with TCR alpha and beta constant-region primers.

An oligo carrying a UMI was ligated to the cDNA 3' end. First-round PCR used about 4 cycles and beta primers RC1.1 and RC1.2 covering TRBC1 and TRBC2. TCRdb re-called the UMI-ligation and nested PCR reads through MiXCR, storing one row per CDR3 protein. The sample yields 25,000 to 35,000 distinct CDR3 sequences, around a tenth seen once. What was sequenced was PBMCs spiked with cells of the T cell clone KT2. Receptor source: a human donor.

The gene calls are TRBV10-3 and TRBJ1-3; D remains ambiguous. The length of the CDR3 is 13 residues. Germline loops: CDR1 ENHRY, CDR2 SYGVKD. V was cut by 2 bases and J by 3 bases, with 5 bases left in between. The CDR3 region is CAISEGGGNTIYF. Written as DNA, the CDR3 is TGTGCCATCAGTGAGGGAGGTGGAAACACCATATATTTT.

This clonotype has at least ten counts. The chain has TRBV6-5 and TRBJ1-6; 8 nucleotides align to TRBD1. CDR1 and CDR2 from the germline V gene are MNHEY and SVGAGI. There are 13 residues in the CDR3. Losses at the gene ends were 2 bases for V and 9 bases for J; bases not matched to a gene: 0. CDR3 amino acids: CASSYTGGSPLHF. CDR3 in DNA: TGTGCCAGCAGTTACACAGGGGGTTCACCCCTCCACTTT.

This clonotype was counted at least ten times. J is TRBJ2-1 and V is TRBV7-3; D may be TRBD2 (5 bases). Looked up from germline, CDR1 is SGHTA and CDR2 is FQGTGA. The V end lost 3 bases, the J end lost 6 bases, and 9 bases lay between the germline ends. The CDR3 contains 13 residues. The CDR3 reads CASSFGLLNEQFF. CDR3 bases: TGTGCCAGCAGCTTCGGACTTCTCAATGAGCAGTTCTTC.

The V gene is TRBV6-1, the J gene TRBJ2-3, with unresolved D. In germline, CDR1 is MNHNS, CDR2 SASEGT. CDR3 length equals 14 residues. V lost 4 bases to trimming and J lost 1 base, with 9 bases between them. The CDR3 DNA reads as TGTGCCAGCAGTGCAGGCTTCCGCACAGATACGCAGTATTTT. This translates into CASSAGFRTDTQYF.

This clonotype was detected a few times. The chain has TRBV5-1 and TRBJ1-2; D gene unclear. The CDR3 loop spans 14 amino acids. The germline V and J ends were trimmed by 4 bases and 4 bases, with 14 bases remaining between them. Looked up from germline, CDR1 is SGHRS and CDR2 is YFSETQ. DNA for the CDR3: TGCGCCAGCAGCCCAGAGAGGGTCGGCTATGGCTACACCTTC. Encoded protein: CASSPERVGYGYTF.

This clonotype was recorded at least ten times. The CDR3 DNA reads TGTGCCAGCAGGAGGGGGGTCCAAGAGACCCAGTACTTC. The encoded protein is CASRRGVQETQYF. This chain connects TRBV12-3 or TRBV12-4 to TRBJ2-5; the D call may be TRBD1 or TRBD2 (6 bases each). The CDR3 covers 13 residues. The V end lost 6 bases, the J end lost 1 base, and 9 bases lay between the germline ends.

The chain carries TRBV19 and TRBJ2-1, with TRBD2 identical over 9 bases. CDR1 LNHDA and CDR2 SQIVND come from the germline V gene (reference sequence). The ends lost 4 bases at V and 3 bases at J; junction bases unmatched: 4. CDR3 length equals 15 residues. CDR3 loop: CASSSGRALYNEQFF. DNA of the CDR3: TGTGCCAGTAGTAGCGGGAGGGCCCTCTACAATGAGCAGTTCTTC.

This clonotype was observed at least ten times. The J gene is TRBJ2-1, the V gene TRBV7-2, with 14 bases identical to TRBD2. Germline V gene lookup returns CDR1 SGHTA and CDR2 FQGNSA. With V trimmed by 1 base and J by 9 bases, 2 bases remained unmatched. The CDR3 is made up of 15 amino acids. The CDR3 DNA reads as TGTGCCAGCAGCTTAGGACTAGCGGGAGGGACTGAGCAGTTCTTC. Protein product: CASSLGLAGGTEQFF.

The rearrangement links TRBV20-1 to TRBJ2-4; D is unclear. V was clipped by 6 bases and J by 0 bases, with 12 bases between them. Germline-derived CDR1 and CDR2 are DFQATT and SNEGSKA (reference sequence). The length of the CDR3 is 14 residues. The CDR3 bases are TGCAGTGCCGCGGAGACGGTAGCCAAAAACATTCAGTACTTC. Amino acid sequence: CSAAETVAKNIQYF.

This clonotype was seen more than once but under ten times. The rearrangement joins TRBV15 to TRBJ2-7, with D perhaps matching TRBD2 (7 bases). Per the germline V gene, CDR1 is LNHNV and CDR2 is YYDKDF (reference sequence). With 3 bases removed from V and 5 bases from J, the gap between germline ends came to 17 bases. CDR3 length equals 15 residues. DNA of the CDR3: TGTGCCACCAGCAGGGACCCGGGGGGCGCAGACGAGCAGTACTTC. Amino acid sequence: CATSRDPGGADEQYF.

This clonotype occurred a few times. The J gene is TRBJ1-5, the V gene TRBV6-5; D perhaps matches TRBD1 (5 bases). V was clipped by 0 bases and J by 7 bases, with 13 bases between them. The germline gives CDR1 MNHEY, CDR2 SVGAGI. The CDR3 contains 15 residues. The CDR3: CASSYSGGDGQPQHF. The CDR3 coding sequence is TGTGCCAGCAGTTACTCAGGCGGGGACGGGCAGCCCCAGCATTTT.

CDR3 sequence: CASSLVGGRTLNEQFF. DNA of the CDR3: TGTGCCAGCAGCTTAGTAGGCGGGAGGACACTCAATGAGCAGTTCTTC. The V call is TRBV11-2, the J call TRBJ2-1; 8 bases map to TRBD2. CDR1 and CDR2 from the germline V gene are SGHAT and FQNNGV. The CDR3 covers 16 residues. After removal of 1 base from V and 6 bases from J, the junction contained 8 bases not matched to a gene. The complete variable domain, with remaining parts taken from reference TRBV11-2 and TRBJ2-1, reads EAGVAQSPRYKIIEKRQSVAFWCNPISGHATLYWYQQILGQGPKLLIQFQNNGVVDDSQLPKDRFSAERLKGVDSTLKIQPAKLEDSAVYLCASSLVGGRTLNEQFFGPGTRLTVL.

This clonotype was counted between two and nine times. V gene TRBV7-8 combines with J gene TRBJ2-4; D is possibly TRBD1 or TRBD2 (5 bases each). The CDR3 contains 16 residues. Trimming stripped 6 bases from V and 4 bases from J, with 19 bases between. CDR1 and CDR2 from the germline V gene are SGHVS and FQNEAQ. In DNA, the CDR3 is TGTGCCAGCAGAGAGGGACGGAAGGGATTAAAAAACATTCAGTACTTC. The encoded protein is CASREGRKGLKNIQYF.

V usage is TRBV6-1 and J usage is TRBJ2-7; the match to TRBD1 covers 8 bases. CDR1 is MNHNS, CDR2 SASEGT, per germline. The CDR3 has 16 residues. Trimming cost V 6 bases and J 5 bases; bases outside gene matches: 15. CDR3 in amino acids: CASSAHTGGKSDEQYF. DNA of the CDR3: TGTGCCAGCAGCGCCCACACAGGGGGGAAATCGGACGAGCAGTACTTC.

This clonotype was detected many times. The chain is built from TRBV13 and TRBJ2-3; D is unresolved. There are 15 residues in the CDR3. V gave up 3 bases and J gave up 2 bases, with 12 bases separating them. Germline V lookup: CDR1 PRHDT, CDR2 FYEKMQ (reference sequence). The DNA of the CDR3 is TGTGCCAGCAGCTTGCCGTATGGGCCCACAGATACGCAGTATTTT. Translated, it gives CASSLPYGPTDTQYF.

In its sample, this clonotype was seen many times. CDR3 in amino acids: CATSTGQGGYGYTF. The CDR3 region has the DNA TGTGCCACCAGCACCGGACAGGGAGGTTATGGCTACACCTTC. V is TRBV15 and J is TRBJ1-2; 8 nucleotides align to TRBD1. V trimming: 4 bases; J trimming: 5 bases; junction bases outside the gene matches: 6. This CDR3 region has 14 residues. Germline-derived CDR1 and CDR2 are LNHNV and YYDKDF (reference sequence).

The chain employs TRBV9 and TRBJ1-4, with D possibly TRBD1 on 6 matching bases. Germline CDR1 and CDR2: SGDLS and YYNGEE. The CDR3 is 14 residues long. The V and J ends lost 4 bases and 4 bases respectively, with 11 bases between them. In DNA form, the CDR3 reads TGTGCCAGCAGCACCCGGACAGATAATGAAAAACTGTTTTTT. Amino acids: CASSTRTDNEKLFF. The full variable domain, rest sourced from reference TRBV9 and TRBJ1-4, is DSGVTQTPKHLITATGQRVTLRCSPRSGDLSVYWYQQSLDQGLQFLIQYYNGEERAKGNILERFSAQQFPDLHSELNLSSLELGDSALYFCASSTRTDNEKLFFGSGTQLSVL.

V gene TRBV30 combines with J gene TRBJ1-2; D gene uncertain. Germline values: CDR1 GTSNPN, CDR2 SVGIG (reference sequence). The CDR3 is made up of 12 amino acids. The ends were cut back, 1 base at V and 6 bases at J, with 9 bases in the middle. The CDR3 DNA is TGTGCCTGGAGTGACGGACGGCATGGCTACACCTTC. It encodes CAWSDGRHGYTF.